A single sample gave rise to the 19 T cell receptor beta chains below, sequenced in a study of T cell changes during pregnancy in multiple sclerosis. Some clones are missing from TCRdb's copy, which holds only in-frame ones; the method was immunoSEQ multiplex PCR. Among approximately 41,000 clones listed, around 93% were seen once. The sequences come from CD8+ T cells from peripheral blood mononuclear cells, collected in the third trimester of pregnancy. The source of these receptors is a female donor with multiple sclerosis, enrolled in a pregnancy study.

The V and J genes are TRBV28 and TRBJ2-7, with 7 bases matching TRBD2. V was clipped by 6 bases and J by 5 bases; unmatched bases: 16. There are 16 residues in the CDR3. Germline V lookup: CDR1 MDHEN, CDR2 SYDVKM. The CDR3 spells CASRPSTSAKRDEQYF. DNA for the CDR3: TGTGCCAGCAGACCAAGTACTAGCGCCAAGAGGGACGAGCAGTACTTC.

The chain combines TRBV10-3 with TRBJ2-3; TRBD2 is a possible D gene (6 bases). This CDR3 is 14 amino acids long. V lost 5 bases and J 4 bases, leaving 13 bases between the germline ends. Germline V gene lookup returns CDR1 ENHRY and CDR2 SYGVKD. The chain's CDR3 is CAISSVRDADTQYF. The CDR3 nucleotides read TGTGCCATCAGTTCTGTGCGGGACGCAGATACGCAGTATTTT.

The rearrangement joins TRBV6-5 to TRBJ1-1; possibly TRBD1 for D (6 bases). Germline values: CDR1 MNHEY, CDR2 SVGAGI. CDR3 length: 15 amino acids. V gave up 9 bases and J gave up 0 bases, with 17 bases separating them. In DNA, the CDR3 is TGTGCCAGTTCTTCAGGGGCTGCCATGAACACTGAAGCTTTCTTT. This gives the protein CASSSGAAMNTEAFF.

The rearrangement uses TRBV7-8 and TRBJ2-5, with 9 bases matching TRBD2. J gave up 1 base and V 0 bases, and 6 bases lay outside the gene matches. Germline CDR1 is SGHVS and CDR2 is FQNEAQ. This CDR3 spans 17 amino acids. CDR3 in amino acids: CASSLAPAGGFQETQYF. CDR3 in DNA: TGTGCCAGCAGCTTAGCTCCAGCGGGAGGATTCCAAGAGACCCAGTACTTC. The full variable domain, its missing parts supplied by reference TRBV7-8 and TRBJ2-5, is GAGVSQSPRYKVAKRGQDVALRCDPISGHVSLFWYQQALGQGPEFLTYFQNEAQLDKSGLPSDRFFAERPEGSVSTLKIQRTQQEDSAVYLCASSLAPAGGFQETQYFGPGTRLLVL.

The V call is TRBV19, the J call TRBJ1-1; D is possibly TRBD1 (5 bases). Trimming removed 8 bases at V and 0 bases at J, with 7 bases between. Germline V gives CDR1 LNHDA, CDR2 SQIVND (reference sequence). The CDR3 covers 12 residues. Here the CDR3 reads CASGHMNTEAFF. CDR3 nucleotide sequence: TGTGCCAGTGGACACATGAACACTGAAGCTTTCTTT.

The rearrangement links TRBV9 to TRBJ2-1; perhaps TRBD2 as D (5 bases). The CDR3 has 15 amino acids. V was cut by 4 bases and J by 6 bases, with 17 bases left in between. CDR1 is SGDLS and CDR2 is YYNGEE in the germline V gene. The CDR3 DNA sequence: TGTGCCAGCAGCTTGGGAGTCGGTGGTTCCAATGAGCAGTTCTTC. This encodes CASSLGVGGSNEQFF.

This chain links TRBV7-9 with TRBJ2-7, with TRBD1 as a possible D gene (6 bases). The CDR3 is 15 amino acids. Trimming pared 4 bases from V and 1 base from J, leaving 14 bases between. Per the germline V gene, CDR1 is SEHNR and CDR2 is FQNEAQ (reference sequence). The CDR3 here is CASSSDSVLSYEQYF. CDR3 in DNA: TGTGCCAGCAGCTCGGACAGCGTACTTTCCTACGAGCAGTACTTC. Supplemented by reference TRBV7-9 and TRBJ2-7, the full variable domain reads DTGVSQNPRHKITKRGQNVTFRCDPISEHNRLYWYRQTLGQGPEFLTYFQNEAQLEKSRLLSDRFSAERPKGSFSTLEIQRTEQGDSAMYLCASSSDSVLSYEQYFGPGTRLTVT.

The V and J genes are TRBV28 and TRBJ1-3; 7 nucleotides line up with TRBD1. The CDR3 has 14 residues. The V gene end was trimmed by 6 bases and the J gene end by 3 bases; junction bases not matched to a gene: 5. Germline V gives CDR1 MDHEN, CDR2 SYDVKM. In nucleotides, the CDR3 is TGTGCCAGCAGCAATACAGGGGATGGAAACACCATATATTTT. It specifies CASSNTGDGNTIYF.

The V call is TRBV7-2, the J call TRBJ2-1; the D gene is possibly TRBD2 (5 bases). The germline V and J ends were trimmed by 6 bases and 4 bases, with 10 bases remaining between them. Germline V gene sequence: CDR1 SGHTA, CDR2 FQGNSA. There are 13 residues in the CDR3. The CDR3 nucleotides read TGTGCCAGCAGGAAAGGACTGTACAATGAGCAGTTCTTC. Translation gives CASRKGLYNEQFF.

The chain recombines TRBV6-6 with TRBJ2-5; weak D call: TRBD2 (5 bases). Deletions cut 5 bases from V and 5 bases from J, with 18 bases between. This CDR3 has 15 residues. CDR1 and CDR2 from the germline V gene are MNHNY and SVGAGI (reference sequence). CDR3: CASSTPGVRVETQYF. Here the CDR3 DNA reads TGTGCCAGCAGTACCCCCGGGGTTAGGGTGGAGACCCAGTACTTC.

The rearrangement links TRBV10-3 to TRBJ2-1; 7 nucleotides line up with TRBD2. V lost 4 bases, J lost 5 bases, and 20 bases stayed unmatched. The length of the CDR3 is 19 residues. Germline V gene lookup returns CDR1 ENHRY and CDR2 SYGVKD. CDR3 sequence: CAISGVREGSILLNNEQFF. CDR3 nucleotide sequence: TGTGCCATCAGTGGGGTCAGGGAGGGTAGCATCCTCTTGAACAATGAGCAGTTCTTC.

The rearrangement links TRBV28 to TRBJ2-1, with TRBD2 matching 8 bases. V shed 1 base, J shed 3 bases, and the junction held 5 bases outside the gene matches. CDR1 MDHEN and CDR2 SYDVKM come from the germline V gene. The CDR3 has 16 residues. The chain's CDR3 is CASSLSAGGRYNEQFF. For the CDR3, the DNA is TGTGCCAGCAGTTTATCGGCGGGAGGACGCTACAATGAGCAGTTCTTC.

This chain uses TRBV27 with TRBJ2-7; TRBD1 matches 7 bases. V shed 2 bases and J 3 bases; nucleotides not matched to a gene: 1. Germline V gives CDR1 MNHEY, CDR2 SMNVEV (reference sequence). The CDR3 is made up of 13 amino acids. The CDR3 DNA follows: TGTGCCAGCAGTTTAGGACAGGACTACGAGCAGTACTTC. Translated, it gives CASSLGQDYEQYF.

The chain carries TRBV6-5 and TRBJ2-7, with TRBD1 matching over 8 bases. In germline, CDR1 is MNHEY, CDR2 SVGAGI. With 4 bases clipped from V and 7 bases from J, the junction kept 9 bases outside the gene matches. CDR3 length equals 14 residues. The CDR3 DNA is TGTGCCAGCAGTTTTGGGATCAGGGGGCGAGAGCAGTACTTC. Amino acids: CASSFGIRGREQYF.

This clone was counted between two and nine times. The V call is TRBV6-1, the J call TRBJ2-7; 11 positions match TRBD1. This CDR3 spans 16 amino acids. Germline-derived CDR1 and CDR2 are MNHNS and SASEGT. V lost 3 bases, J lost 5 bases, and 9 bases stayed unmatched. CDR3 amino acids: CASSEETGTGGDEQYF. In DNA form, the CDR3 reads TGTGCCAGCAGTGAGGAGACGGGGACAGGGGGAGACGAGCAGTACTTC.

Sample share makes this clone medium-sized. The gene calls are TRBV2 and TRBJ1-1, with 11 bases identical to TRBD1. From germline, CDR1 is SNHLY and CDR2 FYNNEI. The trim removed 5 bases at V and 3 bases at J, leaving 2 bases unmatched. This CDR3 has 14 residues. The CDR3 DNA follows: TGTGCCAGCAGTAAGGGACAGGGGGACACTGAAGCTTTCTTT. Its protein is CASSKGQGDTEAFF.

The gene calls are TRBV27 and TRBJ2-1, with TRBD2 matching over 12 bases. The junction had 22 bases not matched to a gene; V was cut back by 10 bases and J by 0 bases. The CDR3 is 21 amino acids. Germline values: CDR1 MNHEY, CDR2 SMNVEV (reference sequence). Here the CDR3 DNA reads TGTGCCACCTTGACTAGCGGGAGTCCGGCCCTACCTCAGAGCTCCTACAATGAGCAGTTCTTC. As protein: CATLTSGSPALPQSSYNEQFF.

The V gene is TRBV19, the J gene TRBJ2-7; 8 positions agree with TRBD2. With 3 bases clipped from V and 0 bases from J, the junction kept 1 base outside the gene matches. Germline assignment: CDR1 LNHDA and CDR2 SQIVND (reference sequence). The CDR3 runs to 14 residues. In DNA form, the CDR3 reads TGTGCCAGTAGTATGCGGGAGGTCTCCTACGAGCAGTACTTC. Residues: CASSMREVSYEQYF.

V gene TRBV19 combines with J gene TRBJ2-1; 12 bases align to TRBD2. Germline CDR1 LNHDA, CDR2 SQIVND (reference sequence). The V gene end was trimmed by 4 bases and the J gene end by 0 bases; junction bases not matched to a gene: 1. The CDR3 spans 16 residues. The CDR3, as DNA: TGTGCCAGTAGTACGACTAGCGGGAGCTCCTACAATGAGCAGTTCTTC. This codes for CASSTTSGSSYNEQFF.